The rows below give T cell receptor beta chains drawn from one sample of a study of vaccination and CD4 T cells after COVID-19. In TCRdb, the PCR reads were re-called with MiXCR into one record per CDR3 protein. Among about 12,000 distinct CDR3 sequences, approximately 55% were seen once, and the ten largest hold approximately 24%. No antigen is known for these receptors. The sample comprised CD4+ T cells from blood, cultured in vitro. The receptors here all came from a human donor who had recovered from COVID-19. Each CDR3 is given with its conserved first and last residue.

v_gene	j_gene	CDR3aa
TRBV7-2	TRBJ2-2	CASTNQTSMYLCASSGSNTGELFF
TRBV20-1	TRBJ2-5	CSASNRRSLETQYF
TRBV7-9	TRBJ1-6	CASSQEPGQRNSPLHF
TRBV27	TRBJ2-7	CASSATSGTYEQYF
TRBV7-9	TRBJ1-5	CASSLGDQPQHF
TRBV7-9	TRBJ2-6	CASSLVGGLAGSGTGANVLTF
TRBV11-2	TRBJ2-1	CASSPGLLTSSYNEQFF
TRBV4-1	TRBJ2-5	CASSQDSFSAGGAETQYF
TRBV19	TRBJ2-2	CASSRAAGLSNTGELFF
TRBV7-9	TRBJ1-3	CASSTLDSSSGNTIYF
TRBV20-1	TRBJ2-4	CSATGALAGAVFQYF
TRBV5-4	TRBJ2-2	CASSKGQSANTGELFF
TRBV20-1	TRBJ2-7	CSARTDREGEQYF
TRBV19	TRBJ1-5	CASSIYSTALNQPQHF
TRBV6-1	TRBJ2-3	CASSRTDTQYF
TRBV7-3	TRBJ2-3	CASSLTRDTDTQYF
TRBV27	TRBJ2-1	CASSTQRTGGNNEQFF
TRBV2	TRBJ2-5	CASRRRDTGQETQYF
TRBV6-1	TRBJ2-2	CASARPGTGELFF
TRBV6-5	TRBJ2-3	CASSYSAGGYTDTQYF
TRBV5-4	TRBJ1-2	CASRPDRGGYGYTF
TRBV10-3	TRBJ2-5	CAIRKGAAETQYF
TRBV15	TRBJ2-2	CATSRDFSGMNTGELFF
TRBV20-1	TRBJ1-2	CSASKPRTGNYGYTF
TRBV20-1	TRBJ1-6	CSAPTGTGNSPLHF
TRBV28	TRBJ1-5	CASRAGQHNQPQHF
TRBV12-3/TRBV12-4	TRBJ1-2	CASTPSAAAPRHTF
TRBV20-1	TRBJ2-5	CSASRSGRETQYF
TRBV7-6	TRBJ2-3	CASSLEGLVATQYF
TRBV7-2	TRBJ1-1	CASSLGGVGVRTEAFF
TRBV6-4	TRBJ1-2	CASSSHRDSSYTF
TRBV18	TRBJ2-2	CASSTVAVNTGELFF
TRBV6-1	TRBJ1-2	CASSTRDGYTF
TRBV20-1	TRBJ2-1	CSAKQNSDNEQFF
TRBV20-1	TRBJ2-5	CSARDSGRAPETQYF
TRBV7-9	TRBJ2-5	CASSRMIGAGFHPSQETQYF
TRBV6-1	TRBJ2-2	CASTTGGSGAGELFF
TRBV10-3	TRBJ1-1	CAIRGRGNTEAFF
TRBV7-2	TRBJ2-5	CASSRRGETQYF
TRBV6-5	TRBJ1-6	CASSYSQGSGNSPLHF
TRBV20-1	TRBJ1-5	CSARFPRLSNQPQHF
TRBV6-1	TRBJ1-1	CASTRDRGQGTEAFF
TRBV20-1	TRBJ2-3	CSVGDSRTDTQYF
TRBV2	TRBJ1-5	CASRQVYSNQPQHF
TRBV20-1	TRBJ2-3	CSASSRGGPDTQYF
TRBV7-2	TRBJ2-2	CASSTSGQGELFF
TRBV21-1	TRBJ1-5	CASSNVPRDSNQPQHF
TRBV15	TRBJ2-2	CATSRKKDGAGELFF
TRBV4-2	TRBJ1-6	CASSPTGGTLHF
TRBV7-2	TRBJ2-1	CASSLVSRTHNEQFF
TRBV7-2	TRBJ1-1	CASSAQGWANTEAFF
TRBV7-2	TRBJ1-2	CASNKDRAGYTF
TRBV27	TRBJ1-5	CASSIDRGNQPQHF
TRBV7-7	TRBJ2-5	CASSPTGVAGETQYF
TRBV15	TRBJ2-7	CATSSGDYSYEQYF